This is a list of T cell receptor beta chains from one sample in a study of CXCR3-negative and CXCR3-positive naive CD8 T cells. TCRdb re-called the 5' RACE reads and shows each CDR3 protein once, DNA omitted. The listing records about 150,000 distinct CDR3 sequences. The sequenced sample was naive CXCR3+ CD8+ T cells from blood. These receptors were obtained from a human donor in good health. Some clones in this sample may be carry-over from other donors' samples. Both conserved end residues are part of each CDR3.

TRBV6-2/TRBV6-3	TRBJ1-1	CASSHGPQVEAFF
TRBV7-2	TRBJ2-7	CASSFAALNPDTSSYEQYF
TRBV20-1	TRBJ1-1	CSARDPPTAEAFF
TRBV28	TRBJ2-7	CASSFRIVGGPTYEQYF
TRBV12-3/TRBV12-4	TRBJ2-7	CASSPPGLAGGRYEQYF
TRBV3-1	TRBJ2-5	CASSQASGGLETQYF
TRBV7-6	TRBJ2-7	CASSLGQVSSYEQYF
TRBV4-1	TRBJ2-1	CASRGAGGAYNEQFF
TRBV7-9	TRBJ2-7	CASSLDGLYEQYF
TRBV9	TRBJ1-1	CASSVVDRVTEAFF
TRBV6-2/TRBV6-3	TRBJ2-5	CASSYVDTAQETQYF
TRBV4-2	TRBJ2-7	CASSQDPQSPSYEQYF
TRBV20-1	TRBJ1-1	CSAVWGEGTGAFF
TRBV20-1	TRBJ1-3	CSARPVSGNTIYF
TRBV7-9	TRBJ2-5	CASRHDRGILTQYF
TRBV4-3	TRBJ1-2	CASSQGTGSNYGYTF
TRBV29-1	TRBJ2-1	CSAPGGGYNEQFF
TRBV4-1	TRBJ2-1	CASSQGKDNEQFF
TRBV5-1	TRBJ2-3	CASSLLSPEGQGKRLGSTDTQYF
TRBV6-2/TRBV6-3	TRBJ2-7	CASSWEGNYEQYF
TRBV9	TRBJ2-1	CASSVGGGIGNEQFF
TRBV7-8	TRBJ2-5	CASSSGGQETQYF
TRBV11-2	TRBJ2-1	CASSSPDRDPYNEQFF
TRBV28	TRBJ1-1	CASSSRGRGTEAFF
TRBV28	TRBJ2-7	CASSFWGDRGFEQYF
TRBV12-3/TRBV12-4	TRBJ1-3	CASTIGSGNTIYF
TRBV28	TRBJ2-7	CASSSQGEQYF
TRBV12-3/TRBV12-4	TRBJ2-1	CASTTSNNEQFF
TRBV12-3/TRBV12-4	TRBJ2-7	CASSADSYEQYF
TRBV27	TRBJ2-4	CASSKGQDIAKNIQYF
TRBV12-3/TRBV12-4	TRBJ2-1	CASSPSGTGRHEQFF